This T cell receptor beta chain was captured in a study of cytomegalovirus exposure and HLA in healthy donors. The overall study: Among about 200 million T cells, an earlier analysis found 90 million to 130 million unique TCR beta sequences. Notes on the study in general: Per a later analysis, under 20,000 TCR beta sequences showed association with HLA alleles at 0.05 false discovery rate.

V lost 5 bases to trimming and J lost 3 bases; unmatched junction nucleotides: 4. CDR3 length equals 13 residues. Germline loops: CDR1 SGHTA, CDR2 FQGNSA. Note on this clone: Antigen: not known.

PCR employed 60 Vbeta and 13 Jbeta primers. The assay was immunoSEQ multiplex PCR, and TCRdb's table has in-frame clones only and misses some. This sample's table reports 35,000 to 45,000 clones. The TCR comes from a woman aged 30 to 39 in good health and CMV-seropositive. This rearrangement joins TRBV7-2 to TRBJ2-7; 7 nucleotides line up with TRBD1. The sample consisted of PBMCs. The CDR3: CASSTRDSYEQYF. In DNA form, the CDR3 reads TGTGCCAGCAGCACTAGGGACAGCTACGAGCAGTACTTC.